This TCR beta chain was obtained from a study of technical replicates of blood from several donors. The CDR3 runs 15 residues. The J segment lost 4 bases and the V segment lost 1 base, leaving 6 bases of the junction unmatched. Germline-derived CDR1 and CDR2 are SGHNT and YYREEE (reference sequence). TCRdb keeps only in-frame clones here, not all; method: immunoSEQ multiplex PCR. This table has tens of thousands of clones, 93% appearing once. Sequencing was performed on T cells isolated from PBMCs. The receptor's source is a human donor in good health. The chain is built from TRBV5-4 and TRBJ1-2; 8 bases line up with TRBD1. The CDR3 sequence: CASSLSGTGGYGYTF. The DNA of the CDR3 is TGTGCCAGCAGCTTGTCGGGGACAGGTGGCTATGGCTACACCTTC.